The source of this T cell receptor beta chain is a study of blood T cell repertoires in COVID-19. Study-wide background: Spain, Italy and the United States supplied samples that represented acute and convalescent COVID-19. T cells, B-cell-depleted T cells, or PBMCs provided the cDNA or gDNA that served as material.

Original data processing: By means of reference gene primer amplification, nucleated cell counts were estimated. Some clones are missing from TCRdb's copy, which holds only in-frame ones; the method was immunoSEQ multiplex PCR. From that table come the V and J calls and clone size; the DNA was used to work out D and trimming. The table has under 250,000 clones, approximately 81% seen once. V was cut by 6 bases and J by 2 bases, with 12 bases left in between. The CDR3 runs 14 residues. Germline V gives CDR1 MGHRA, CDR2 YSYEKL. Specimen: peripheral blood. The V gene is TRBV4-1, the J gene TRBJ2-3, with D possibly being TRBD1 (6 bases). This TCR was sampled from a woman aged 80 or older with acute or convalescent COVID-19. CDR3 coding DNA: TGCGCCAGCAGAAAGGACAGACCCACAGATACGCAGTATTTT. Its translation: CASRKDRPTDTQYF.